Sequencing of this TCR beta chain was carried out in a study of chemoradiotherapy in HPV16-positive cancers. CDR1 and CDR2 from the germline V gene are SGHTA and FQGNSA. This CDR3 has 15 residues. Trimming left V 0 bases short and J 4 bases short, with 11 bases between. Repertoires were sampled repeatedly during chemoradiotherapy. Findings of the study overall: Non-HPV-specific T cells did not expand in tumors during treatment, whereas candidate HPV-specific clones and E7-related motifs did. The functional HPV-specific definition rests on just a couple of HPV16-positive patients. In HPV16-positive patients, HPV-responsive T-cell expansion tracked better recurrence-free survival.

This table comes from immunoSEQ multiplex PCR, and its TCRdb copy is limited to in-frame clones, with some not included. In the table there are some 10,000 clones, roughly 80% of which are singletons. Note on this clone: What it binds is not known.

The chain links TRBV7-2 to TRBJ2-3; D perhaps matches TRBD2 (7 bases). The receptor comes from a human donor with HPV-associated anogenital cancer. Source: blood, taken from a patient who underwent chemoradiotherapy. CDR3 nucleotide sequence: TGTGCCAGCAGCTTAGCGGGAGGGGGTCCAGATACGCAGTATTTT. Its translation is CASSLAGGGPDTQYF.